One sample yielded the 26 T cell receptor beta chains listed below, sequenced in a study of T cells in tuberculosis. Assay: immunoSEQ multiplex PCR; the TCRdb copy retains only in-frame clones and omits some. The sample yields about 49,000 clones, roughly 96% seen once. Time point denoted: new active TB diagnosis, blood taken before or within 7 days of starting treatment. The sample in question was PBMCs, obtained at tuberculosis diagnosis. Receptors originate from an adult with tuberculosis.

This clone was observed a single time. The chain combines TRBV9 with TRBJ1-1, with 8 bases lining up with TRBD1. Germline CDR1 SGDLS, CDR2 YYNGEE. There are 17 residues in the CDR3. Trimming at V came to 4 bases and at J to 1 base, leaving 12 bases not matched to a gene. The CDR3 sequence: CASSTGQGIMRNTEAFF. CDR3 bases: TGTGCCAGCAGCACCGGACAGGGAATTATGAGGAACACTGAAGCTTTCTTT.

The chain recombines TRBV6-5 with TRBJ2-7; TRBD1 agrees at 7 bases. J gave up 0 bases and V 4 bases, and 6 bases lay outside the gene matches. The CDR3 consists of 15 residues. Germline V gene data show CDR1 as MNHEY and CDR2 as SVGAGI. The CDR3 DNA reads as TGTGCCAGCAGTTGGGCGACAGGGAGCTCCTACGAGCAGTACTTC. Its protein is CASSWATGSSYEQYF.

The chain couples TRBV7-2 to TRBJ1-6; 7 nucleotides match TRBD1. V shed 5 bases and J 9 bases; nucleotides not matched to a gene: 10. The CDR3 is 15 amino acids. Germline lookup yields CDR1 SGHTA and CDR2 FQGNSA. The CDR3 coding sequence is TGTGCCAGCAGCCCGTTTGGGACAGAATCTTCACCCCTCCACTTT. Translating it yields CASSPFGTESSPLHF.

The rearrangement uses TRBV6-6 and TRBJ2-2; TRBD2 agrees at 9 bases. Trimming took 2 bases from V and 8 from J; bases not matched to a gene: 6. The length of the CDR3 is 15 residues. Germline values: CDR1 MNHNY, CDR2 SVGAGI (reference sequence). This chain's CDR3 is CASSYTGLASGELFF. DNA of the CDR3: TGTGCCAGCAGTTACACAGGACTAGCGTCAGGGGAGCTGTTTTTT.

The chain has TRBV19 and TRBJ2-1, with 9 positions matching TRBD1. CDR1 and CDR2 (germline): LNHDA, SQIVND (reference sequence). CDR3 length: 14 amino acids. With 3 bases clipped from V and 7 bases from J, the junction kept 4 bases outside the gene matches. CDR3 nucleotides: TGTGCCAGTAGTATCGGGACAGGGAAAAATGAGCAGTTCTTC. Translation gives CASSIGTGKNEQFF. Full variable domain (missing parts from reference TRBV19 and TRBJ2-1): DGGITQSPKYLFRKEGQNVTLSCEQNLNHDAMYWYRQDPGQGLRLIYYSQIVNDFQKGDIAEGYSVSREKKESFPLTVTSAQKNPTAFYLCASSIGTGKNEQFFGPGTRLTVL.

The gene calls are TRBV7-8 and TRBJ1-4; D unclear. CDR1 is SGHVS and CDR2 is FQNEAQ in the germline V gene. Trimming pared 3 bases from V and 0 bases from J, leaving 11 bases between. The CDR3 totals 16 residues. CDR3 residues: CASSFLVEATNEKLFF. The CDR3, as DNA: TGTGCCAGCAGCTTTCTCGTCGAGGCAACTAATGAAAAACTGTTTTTT. The full variable domain, with the rest looked up from reference TRBV7-8 and TRBJ1-4, is GAGVSQSPRYKVAKRGQDVALRCDPISGHVSLFWYQQALGQGPEFLTYFQNEAQLDKSGLPSDRFFAERPEGSVSTLKIQRTQQEDSAVYLCASSFLVEATNEKLFFGSGTQLSVL.

J is TRBJ1-1 and V is TRBV7-9; maybe TRBD1 (6 bases). The CDR3 totals 14 residues. CDR1 is SEHNR and CDR2 is FQNEAQ in the germline V gene (reference sequence). V was pared by 7 bases and J by 3 bases, with 15 bases between. For the CDR3, the DNA is TGTGCCAGCATCCAACAGGGTTTACACACTGAAGCTTTCTTT. Its protein product is CASIQQGLHTEAFF.

The chain combines TRBV30 with TRBJ2-2, with 7 bases matching TRBD2. The germline CDR1 and CDR2 sequences are GTSNPN and SVGIG (reference sequence). The V gene end was trimmed by 2 bases and the J gene end by 5 bases; junction bases not matched to a gene: 11. There are 16 residues in the CDR3. In nucleotides, the CDR3 is TGTGCCTGGAGTCCCCTTGCGGGAGTATCGACCGGGGAGCTGTTTTTT. Amino acid sequence: CAWSPLAGVSTGELFF. Filled out from reference TRBV30 and TRBJ2-2, the complete variable domain reads SQTIHQWPATLVQPVGSPLSLECTVEGTSNPNLYWYRQAAGRGLQLLFYSVGIGQISSEVPQNLSASRPQDRQFILSSKKLLLSDSGFYLCAWSPLAGVSTGELFFGEGSRLTVL.

This clone was seen only once. V gene TRBV6-5 combines with J gene TRBJ1-2; 9 nucleotides match TRBD1. Germline CDR1 is MNHEY and CDR2 is SVGAGI. The J segment lost 5 bases and the V segment lost 9 bases, leaving 7 bases of the junction unmatched. The CDR3 sequence is 13 residues long. This CDR3 is CASSPGTGYGYTF. Here the CDR3 DNA reads TGTGCCAGTTCCCCCGGGACAGGGTATGGCTACACCTTC.

The chain is built from TRBV19 and TRBJ2-6; D might be TRBD1 (6 bases). This CDR3 is built from 24 residues. The germline CDR1 and CDR2 sequences are LNHDA and SQIVND (reference sequence). V was clipped by 1 base and J by 0 bases, with 31 bases between them. CDR3: CASSIVGRAPGGWDTHSGANVLTF. In DNA form, the CDR3 reads TGTGCCAGTAGTATAGTCGGAAGAGCCCCGGGCGGTTGGGACACCCACTCTGGGGCCAACGTCCTGACTTTC. Full variable domain (outside the CDR3, taken from reference TRBV19 and TRBJ2-6): DGGITQSPKYLFRKEGQNVTLSCEQNLNHDAMYWYRQDPGQGLRLIYYSQIVNDFQKGDIAEGYSVSREKKESFPLTVTSAQKNPTAFYLCASSIVGRAPGGWDTHSGANVLTFGAGSRLTVL.

The J gene is TRBJ2-1, the V gene TRBV18, with 8 positions matching TRBD2. The germline V gene has CDR1 KGHSH and CDR2 LQKENI. CDR3 length equals 14 residues. Trimming took 2 bases from V and 8 from J; bases not matched to a gene: 5. The CDR3, as DNA: TGTGCCAGCTCACCAGAGACTAGCGACTATGAGCAGTTCTTC. Translation: CASSPETSDYEQFF.

The chain recombines TRBV7-2 with TRBJ2-7; TRBD1 agrees at 7 bases. This CDR3 is built from 15 residues. Germline assignment: CDR1 SGHTA and CDR2 FQGNSA. Trimming removed 4 bases from V and 3 bases from J; junction bases left unmatched: 9. DNA of the CDR3: TGTGCCAGCAGCTACACCGGGACAGATTACTACGAGCAGTACTTC. This sequence encodes CASSYTGTDYYEQYF.

The chain carries TRBV30 and TRBJ2-7, with D possibly being TRBD2 (5 bases). CDR1 is GTSNPN and CDR2 is SVGIG in the germline V gene (reference sequence). CDR3 length: 14 amino acids. The V gene lost 0 bases and the J gene lost 2 bases, with 11 bases spanning the gap. The CDR3: CAWSVKGVPYEQYF. The CDR3 DNA sequence: TGTGCCTGGAGTGTAAAGGGAGTTCCCTACGAGCAGTACTTC.

The chain couples TRBV4-2 to TRBJ2-1; 9 nucleotides align to TRBD2. The CDR3 is made up of 16 amino acids. Germline V lookup: CDR1 LGHNA, CDR2 YNFKEQ. The trim removed 4 bases at V and 4 bases at J, leaving 8 bases unmatched. The CDR3, as DNA: TGTGCCAGCAGCCTCCAATCTAGCGGGAATTACAATGAGCAGTTCTTC. It codes for CASSLQSSGNYNEQFF.

This chain joins TRBV5-1 and TRBJ2-1; TRBD2 matches 7 bases. The CDR3 extends over 15 amino acids. The junction had 13 bases not matched to a gene; V was cut back by 8 bases and J by 5 bases. The germline V gene has CDR1 SGHRS and CDR2 YFSETQ. The CDR3: CASTLGTTLNNEQFF. CDR3 in DNA: TGCGCCAGTACCCTCGGGACTACCTTAAACAATGAGCAGTTCTTC.

The rearrangement joins TRBV7-6 to TRBJ2-7; 9 bases fit TRBD2. The CDR3 is 14 residues long. Trimming cost V 0 bases and J 3 bases; bases outside gene matches: 0. CDR1 and CDR2 (germline): SGHVS, FNYEAQ. Written as DNA, the CDR3 is TGTGCCAGCAGCTTAGCTAGCGGGAGCTACGAGCAGTACTTC. Its protein product is CASSLASGSYEQYF.

The rearrangement uses TRBV5-6 and TRBJ2-4; 8 positions match TRBD1. There are 15 residues in the CDR3. Germline-derived CDR1 and CDR2 are SGHDT and YYEEEE. V lost 5 bases, J lost 3 bases, and 7 bases stayed unmatched. The CDR3, as DNA: TGTGCCAGCAGGGCACAGGGGGTGATCAAAAACATTCAGTACTTC. As protein: CASRAQGVIKNIQYF.

This chain joins TRBV5-1 and TRBJ2-1; D unresolved. The ends were cut back, 0 bases at V and 0 bases at J, with 10 bases in the middle. The CDR3 length is 16 residues. From germline, CDR1 is SGHRS and CDR2 YFSETQ. The CDR3 sequence: CASSLVGQNSYNEQFF. The CDR3 DNA follows: TGCGCCAGCAGCTTGGTCGGTCAAAACTCCTACAATGAGCAGTTCTTC.

The chain carries TRBV7-2 and TRBJ1-1, with D unclear. This CDR3 comprises 12 residues. The V and J ends lost 2 bases and 7 bases respectively, with 8 bases between them. The germline V gene encodes CDR1 SGHTA and CDR2 FQGNSA. The CDR3 DNA reads as TGTGCCAGCAGCTTAAAAGCGCGTGAAGCTTTCTTT. This translates into CASSLKAREAFF.

The chain joins TRBV5-1 to TRBJ2-6; D possibly corresponds to TRBD1 (5 bases). CDR1 is SGHRS and CDR2 is YFSETQ in the germline V gene. Trimming took 1 base from V and 1 from J, leaving 21 bases between them. This CDR3 spans 20 amino acids. The CDR3 is CASSLSSRQLVLSGANVLTF. The CDR3 coding sequence is TGCGCCAGCAGCTTGTCATCCCGACAGCTTGTGTTGTCTGGGGCCAACGTCCTGACTTTC.

The CDR3 coding sequence is TGTGCCAGCAGCGTCGCACAGGGGGACTACGAGCAGTACTTC. Translated, it gives CASSVAQGDYEQYF. The rearrangement uses TRBV7-9 and TRBJ2-7; TRBD1 aligns across 8 bases. This CDR3 has 14 residues. The trim removed 5 bases at V and 3 bases at J, leaving 6 bases unmatched. Germline CDR1 reads SEHNR; CDR2 reads FQNEAQ (reference sequence).

The V and J genes are TRBV6-5 and TRBJ2-7; 9 positions agree with TRBD1. V trimming: 6 bases; J trimming: 3 bases; junction bases outside the gene matches: 9. The CDR3 has 15 amino acids. Germline V gene sequence: CDR1 MNHEY, CDR2 SVGAGI. The chain's CDR3 is CASRKQGAALYEQYF. For the CDR3, the DNA is TGTGCCAGCAGGAAACAGGGGGCGGCTCTCTACGAGCAGTACTTC.

V and J are TRBV6-1 and TRBJ1-1; no reliable D call. Germline assignment: CDR1 MNHNS and CDR2 SASEGT. The CDR3 is 12 amino acids. V lost 0 bases and J 14 bases, leaving 13 bases between the germline ends. The CDR3 region is CASSEAQISLFF. In nucleotides, the CDR3 is TGTGCCAGCAGTGAAGCCCAAATTAGTCTCTTCTTT.

The rearrangement links TRBV2 to TRBJ2-7; tentatively, D is TRBD1 (5 bases). Trimming left V 8 bases short and J 3 bases short, with 14 bases between. The CDR3 has 13 residues. From germline, CDR1 is SNHLY and CDR2 FYNNEI. Here the CDR3 reads CASGSPGNYEQYF. The DNA of the CDR3 is TGTGCCAGCGGGTCCCCAGGGAACTACGAGCAGTACTTC.

The chain carries TRBV5-1 and TRBJ1-3; D is unresolved. Trimming pared 4 bases from V and 8 bases from J, leaving 16 bases between. The CDR3 is 14 amino acids. Germline assignment: CDR1 SGHRS and CDR2 YFSETQ. The DNA for the CDR3 is TGCGCCAGCAGCCCCCAAGGACTTCGGGACACCATATATTTT. Amino acid sequence: CASSPQGLRDTIYF. Full variable domain (rest looked up from reference TRBV5-1 and TRBJ1-3): KAGVTQTPRYLIKTRGQQVTLSCSPISGHRSVSWYQQTPGQGLQFLFEYFSETQRNKGNFPGRFSGRQFSNSRSEMNVSTLELGDSALYLCASSPQGLRDTIYFGEGSWLTVV.

CDR3 coding DNA: TGTGCCAGCAGCTTAGAACCGGGAGGGATCACAGATACGCAGTATTTT. Translated: CASSLEPGGITDTQYF. The rearrangement joins TRBV7-6 to TRBJ2-3; TRBD2 matches 8 bases. The CDR3 is 16 amino acids. From germline, CDR1 is SGHVS and CDR2 FNYEAQ. J gave up 2 bases and V 1 base, and 5 bases lay outside the gene matches.